Below are 31 T cell receptor beta chains sequenced from a single sample in a study of blood T cell repertoires in COVID-19. TCRdb's copy holds only in-frame clones and misses some; the assay was immunoSEQ multiplex PCR. The sample includes 140,000 or so clones, about four fifths of them seen just once. Sequencing was done on a sample of peripheral blood. All receptors come from a man aged 70 or older who had recovered from COVID-19.

The rearrangement links TRBV5-3 to TRBJ2-7, with 11 bases lining up with TRBD1. TRBV5-3 is filed as an ORF, its function uncertain. The CDR3 totals 18 residues. V lost 0 bases and J lost 1; bases outside the gene matches: 9. Written as DNA, the CDR3 is TGTGCCAGAAGCTTGGAGGACAGGGGGCTACCGCCTTCCTACGAGCAGTACTTC. This gives the protein CARSLEDRGLPPSYEQYF.

J is TRBJ1-1 and V is TRBV18, with 7 positions matching TRBD1. The CDR3 runs 13 residues. Germline V gene data show CDR1 as KGHSH and CDR2 as LQKENI. With 8 bases clipped from V and 1 base from J, the junction kept 4 bases outside the gene matches. As DNA, the CDR3 is TGTGCCAGCAACAGGGGTTGGAACACTGAAGCTTTCTTT. Protein product: CASNRGWNTEAFF. The variable domain in full, completed from reference TRBV18 and TRBJ1-1, reads NAGVMQNPRHLVRRRGQEARLRCSPMKGHSHVYWYRQLPEEGLKFMVYLQKENIIDESGMPKERFSAEFPKEGPSILRIQQVVRGDSAAYFCASNRGWNTEAFFGQGTRLTVV.

The V and J genes are TRBV4-3 and TRBJ2-3, with 8 positions matching TRBD2. Trimming cost V 6 bases and J 1 base; bases outside gene matches: 9. CDR1 and CDR2 from the germline V gene are LGHNA and YSLEER. The CDR3 extends over 16 amino acids. The CDR3 loop reads CASSRNPGLGTDTQYF. CDR3 in DNA: TGCGCCAGCAGTCGGAATCCGGGACTAGGCACAGATACGCAGTATTTT.

This rearrangement joins TRBV12-3 or TRBV12-4 to TRBJ1-6; weak D call: TRBD1 (6 bases). The CDR3 is 13 residues long. Trimming cost V 5 bases and J 18 bases, with 20 bases left between them. CDR3 in DNA: TGTGCCAGCAGTCCCGGCGGGGGCCGCAGGCACCACTTT. It yields the protein CASSPGGGRRHHF.

DNA of the CDR3: TGTGCCAGCAGTGCATTAGCGGGAGTGGTAGAGACCCAGTACTTC. Encoded protein: CASSALAGVVETQYF. The chain carries TRBV27 and TRBJ2-5, with 9 bases matching TRBD2. Germline V gives CDR1 MNHEY, CDR2 SMNVEV (reference sequence). CDR3 length equals 15 residues. Unmatched junction bases numbered 8, after V lost 5 bases and J lost 4 bases.

This clone was observed a few times. V and J are TRBV27 and TRBJ1-5; 9 bases are shared with TRBD1. This CDR3 spans 16 amino acids. The germline V gene has CDR1 MNHEY and CDR2 SMNVEV (reference sequence). V lost 4 bases, J lost 1 base, and 5 bases stayed unmatched. CDR3 DNA sequence: TGTGCCAGCAGTTCACAGGGGGCTGGAAGCAATCAGCCCCAGCATTTT. Translation: CASSSQGAGSNQPQHF.

The CDR3 region has the DNA TGCGCCAGCAGCTTGGCAGCGGCCTACGAGCAGTACTTC. Translated: CASSLAAAYEQYF. V is TRBV5-1 and J is TRBJ2-7; a weak D match, TRBD2 (5 bases). This CDR3 spans 13 amino acids. V was pared by 0 bases and J by 2 bases, with 6 bases between. Germline V gene lookup returns CDR1 SGHRS and CDR2 YFSETQ.

Of note for this clone: Other nucleotide sequences in the sample specify the same CDR3. This chain uses TRBV5-1 with TRBJ2-7, with D perhaps matching TRBD2 (6 bases). Per the germline V gene, CDR1 is SGHRS and CDR2 is YFSETQ. V was pared by 0 bases and J by 4 bases, with 8 bases between. This CDR3 spans 13 amino acids. CDR3 DNA: TGCGCCAGCAGCTTGGCGGGAGAGTACGAGCAGTACTTC. Translation gives CASSLAGEYEQYF.

The chain combines TRBV3-1 (or the pseudogene TRBV3-2) with TRBJ1-1, with 7 bases lining up with TRBD1. The V and J ends lost 0 bases and 7 bases, in that order; junction bases with no gene match: 5. Germline-derived CDR1 and CDR2 are LGHDT and YNNKEL (reference sequence). The CDR3 consists of 14 residues. For the CDR3, the DNA is TGTGCCAGCAGCCAAGACCTGACAGGGTATGAAGCTTTCTTT. Amino acid sequence: CASSQDLTGYEAFF.

The V gene is TRBV5-6, the J gene TRBJ2-7; 10 bases are a match to TRBD2. CDR3 length: 13 residues. Germline V lookup: CDR1 SGHDT, CDR2 YYEEEE. The ends lost 4 bases at V and 7 bases at J; junction bases unmatched: 5. This chain's CDR3 is CASSPGLASEQYF. The CDR3 coding sequence is TGTGCCAGCAGCCCGGGACTAGCGTCTGAGCAGTACTTC.

The rearrangement uses TRBV30 and TRBJ1-2, with D possibly TRBD1 on 6 matching bases. The V and J ends lost 0 bases and 7 bases respectively, with 12 bases between them. The V gene's germline CDR1 is GTSNPN and CDR2 SVGIG (reference sequence). CDR3 size: 13 residues. Here the CDR3 reads CAWSVDSRGGYTF. CDR3 nucleotide sequence: TGTGCCTGGAGTGTAGATTCCAGGGGTGGCTACACCTTC.

The V call is TRBV12-3 or TRBV12-4, the J call TRBJ2-7, with TRBD2 matching over 9 bases. V lost 7 bases, J lost 6 bases, and 7 bases stayed unmatched. The CDR3 has 13 amino acids. In nucleotides, the CDR3 is TGTGCCAGCACACCGGGACTAGCCGGCGAGCAGTACTTC. Its translation is CASTPGLAGEQYF.

In DNA form, the CDR3 reads TGTGCCAGCAGCTTCTTAGCGGGAGCAGATACGCAGTATTTT. This sequence encodes CASSFLAGADTQYF. V gene TRBV7-2 combines with J gene TRBJ2-3; TRBD2 matches at 9 bases. The J segment lost 4 bases and the V segment lost 3 bases, leaving 2 bases of the junction unmatched. This CDR3 has 14 amino acids. The germline V gene encodes CDR1 SGHTA and CDR2 FQGNSA. The full variable domain, with the rest looked up from reference TRBV7-2 and TRBJ2-3, is GAGVSQSPSNKVTEKGKDVELRCDPISGHTALYWYRQSLGQGLEFLIYFQGNSAPDKSGLPSDRFSAERTGGSVSTLTIQRTQQEDSAVYLCASSFLAGADTQYFGPGTRLTVL.

The chain employs TRBV7-2 and TRBJ2-7, with 9 bases matching TRBD1. V was clipped by 6 bases and J by 5 bases; unmatched bases: 8. Germline V lookup: CDR1 SGHTA, CDR2 FQGNSA. The CDR3 spans 14 residues. This chain's CDR3 is CASRSGTGWNEQYF. The CDR3 region has the DNA TGTGCCAGCAGATCCGGGACAGGGTGGAACGAGCAGTACTTC.

V usage is TRBV27 and J usage is TRBJ1-4; possible D gene TRBD1, 6 bases. Trimming pared 6 bases from V and 8 bases from J, leaving 16 bases between. The length of the CDR3 is 14 residues. Germline V gene lookup returns CDR1 MNHEY and CDR2 SMNVEV (reference sequence). The CDR3 here is CASSPGGGWEKLFF. The CDR3 DNA reads TGTGCCAGCAGCCCGGGAGGGGGTTGGGAAAAACTGTTTTTT.

This clone was observed once. CDR3 loop: CASRGGLAGPEQFF. The DNA of the CDR3 is TGTGCCAGCAGGGGAGGGCTAGCTGGACCTGAGCAGTTCTTC. The V and J genes are TRBV7-9 and TRBJ2-1; 7 nucleotides agree with TRBD2. Germline assignment: CDR1 SEHNR and CDR2 FQNEAQ (reference sequence). With 6 bases clipped from V and 9 bases from J, the junction kept 11 bases outside the gene matches. The CDR3 consists of 14 residues.

The genes are TRBV19 and TRBJ1-4; possible D gene TRBD1, 5 bases. V lost 3 bases, J lost 2 bases, and 16 bases lay in between. CDR1 is LNHDA and CDR2 is SQIVND in the germline V gene (reference sequence). The CDR3 contains 17 residues. This CDR3 reads CASSMEGKGTTNEKLFF. The CDR3 nucleotides read TGTGCCAGTAGTATGGAGGGCAAGGGGACGACTAATGAAAAACTGTTTTTT.

The chain employs TRBV20-1 and TRBJ1-1, with TRBD1 as a possible D gene (5 bases). This CDR3 is 11 amino acids long. V was trimmed by 6 bases and J by 11 bases, leaving 16 bases between them. CDR1 is DFQATT and CDR2 is SNEGSKA in the germline V gene (reference sequence). CDR3 amino acids: CSAVDSQEAFF. CDR3 DNA sequence: TGCAGTGCCGTCGACAGCCAGGAGGCTTTCTTT.

This clone is a singleton in its sample. The rearrangement uses TRBV2 and TRBJ1-4, with 10 bases fitting TRBD1. V lost 7 bases to trimming and J lost 7 bases; unmatched junction nucleotides: 3. CDR1 and CDR2 from the germline V gene are SNHLY and FYNNEI. The CDR3 contains 13 residues. The chain's CDR3 is CASTGQGSEKLFF. In DNA form, the CDR3 reads TGTGCCAGCACGGGACAGGGGTCTGAAAAACTGTTTTTT.

This clone was picked up one time. The chain combines TRBV2 with TRBJ2-7; 7 bases agree with TRBD1. J lost 3 bases, V lost 8 bases, and 10 bases had no gene match. This CDR3 spans 14 amino acids. Germline values: CDR1 SNHLY, CDR2 FYNNEI. DNA for the CDR3: TGTGCCAGCGCCCGGGACAGCTCTAACTACGAGCAGTACTTC. Translating gives CASARDSSNYEQYF.

This clone was counted a few times. The gene calls are TRBV5-1 and TRBJ2-3; 12 bases line up with TRBD2. Germline V gene data show CDR1 as SGHRS and CDR2 as YFSETQ. Trimming at V came to 3 bases and at J to 1 base, leaving 15 bases not matched to a gene. The CDR3 runs 20 residues. The CDR3 is CASSSQPLAGGKFGTDTQYF. The CDR3 coding sequence is TGCGCCAGCAGCTCGCAACCACTAGCGGGAGGTAAATTCGGCACAGATACGCAGTATTTT. The whole variable domain, filled in from reference TRBV5-1 and TRBJ2-3, reads KAGVTQTPRYLIKTRGQQVTLSCSPISGHRSVSWYQQTPGQGLQFLFEYFSETQRNKGNFPGRFSGRQFSNSRSEMNVSTLELGDSALYLCASSSQPLAGGKFGTDTQYFGPGTRLTVL.

This clone was seen more than once but under ten times. The V gene is TRBV15, the J gene TRBJ2-3, with 10 bases lining up with TRBD1. CDR3 size: 13 residues. V was pared by 5 bases and J by 6 bases, with 2 bases of the junction left unmatched. From germline, CDR1 is LNHNV and CDR2 YYDKDF (reference sequence). CDR3 sequence: CATSLDRGDTQYF. CDR3 DNA: TGTGCCACCAGCCTGGACAGGGGGGATACGCAGTATTTT.

The rearrangement links TRBV3-1 (or the pseudogene TRBV3-2) to TRBJ2-7, with D tentatively TRBD2 (5 bases). Trimming removed 4 bases from V and 1 base from J, with 5 bases in between. CDR3 length: 12 residues. Germline-derived CDR1 and CDR2 are LGHDT and YNNKEL (reference sequence). The CDR3 sequence: CASSRTSYEQYF. The CDR3 DNA is TGTGCCAGCAGCCGGACTTCCTACGAGCAGTACTTC.

The genes are TRBV15 and TRBJ2-3, with 12 bases that match TRBD2. The CDR3 sequence is 16 residues long. Losses at the gene ends were 4 bases for V and 2 bases for J; bases not matched to a gene: 4. Germline CDR1 and CDR2: LNHNV and YYDKDF (reference sequence). DNA of the CDR3: TGTGCCACCAGCACCGGGACTAGCGGGTTCACAGATACGCAGTATTTT. Protein: CATSTGTSGFTDTQYF.

The V and J genes are TRBV19 and TRBJ2-2; TRBD2 might be the D (6 bases). Trimming stripped 2 bases from V and 1 base from J, with 14 bases between. CDR1 and CDR2 (germline): LNHDA, SQIVND (reference sequence). There are 17 residues in the CDR3. The CDR3, as DNA: TGTGCCAGTAGTATATACGGGGGACTGAAGAACACCGGGGAGCTGTTTTTT. Its protein is CASSIYGGLKNTGELFF.

This clone has more than one count but fewer than ten. V is TRBV15 and J is TRBJ2-3; TRBD2 agrees at 9 bases. The V gene's germline CDR1 is LNHNV and CDR2 YYDKDF (reference sequence). The CDR3 loop spans 19 amino acids. Trimming cost V 3 bases and J 4 bases; bases outside gene matches: 17. The CDR3 DNA reads as TGTGCCACCAGCAGGGGGTGGCGTCAGCAAGCGGGAGGTCCAGATACGCAGTATTTT. Translating it yields CATSRGWRQQAGGPDTQYF.

This clone was seen a handful of times. V and J are TRBV10-1 and TRBJ2-3, with 9 bases that match TRBD2. Trimming took 3 bases from V and 3 from J; bases not matched to a gene: 4. CDR3 size: 15 residues. Germline V gene sequence: CDR1 WNHNN, CDR2 SYGVQD (reference sequence). In nucleotides, the CDR3 is TGCGCCAGCAGTGACTTAGCGGGAGAGACAGATACGCAGTATTTT. It specifies CASSDLAGETDTQYF.

The rearrangement uses TRBV27 and TRBJ1-4; 10 bases fit TRBD1. The CDR3 runs to 14 residues. CDR1 MNHEY and CDR2 SMNVEV come from the germline V gene (reference sequence). J was trimmed by 8 bases and V by 8 bases; bases with no gene match: 8. The chain's CDR3 is CASALDRGKEKLFF. The CDR3 region has the DNA TGTGCCAGCGCCTTGGACAGGGGGAAGGAAAAACTGTTTTTT.

The chain links TRBV4-1 to TRBJ2-5; 8 bases map to TRBD1. V lost 4 bases and J lost 4; bases outside the gene matches: 14. CDR1 is MGHRA and CDR2 is YSYEKL in the germline V gene. This CDR3 spans 17 amino acids. The CDR3 sequence is CASSPPRRTGRGETQYF. CDR3 DNA: TGCGCCAGCAGCCCCCCGAGGAGGACAGGGCGGGGAGAGACCCAGTACTTC.

In DNA form, the CDR3 reads TGCAGCGTTGTAATGTTTCGAACTAGCGGACAAGAGACCCAGTACTTC. It translates to CSVVMFRTSGQETQYF. The J gene is TRBJ2-5, the V gene TRBV29-1; 8 bases agree with TRBD2. CDR3 length: 16 amino acids. V dropped 4 bases and J dropped 2; count of bases not matched to a gene: 12. Germline CDR1 is SQVTM and CDR2 is ANQGSEA. Combining the CDR3 with reference TRBV29-1 and TRBJ2-5 gives the whole variable domain SAVISQKPSRDICQRGTSLTIQCQVDSQVTMMFWYRQQPGQSLTLIATANQGSEATYESGFVIDKFPISRPNLTFSTLTVSNMSPEDSSIYLCSVVMFRTSGQETQYFGPGTRLLVL.

The rearrangement uses TRBV4-3 and TRBJ2-1; the match to TRBD1 covers 8 bases. This CDR3 region has 15 residues. CDR1 LGHNA and CDR2 YSLEER come from the germline V gene. The V segment lost 1 base and the J segment 6 bases; nucleotides outside the gene matches: 5. CDR3 nucleotides: TGCGCCAGCAGCCAAGGGACAGGGTATGGCAATGAGCAGTTCTTC. This codes for CASSQGTGYGNEQFF.